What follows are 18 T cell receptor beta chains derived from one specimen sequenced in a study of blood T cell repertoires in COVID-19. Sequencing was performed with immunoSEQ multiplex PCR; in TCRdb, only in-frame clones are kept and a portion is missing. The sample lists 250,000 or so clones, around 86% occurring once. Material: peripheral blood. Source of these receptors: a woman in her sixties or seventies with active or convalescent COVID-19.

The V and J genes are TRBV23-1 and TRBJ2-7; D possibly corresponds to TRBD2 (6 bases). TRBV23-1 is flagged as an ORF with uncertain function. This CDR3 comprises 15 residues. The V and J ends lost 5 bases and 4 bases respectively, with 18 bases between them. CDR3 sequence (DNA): TGCGCCAGCAGTTTAGTTTTCGGGGGATCGTACGAGCAGTACTTC. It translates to CASSLVFGGSYEQYF.

The CDR3 reads CASTLDRVNSPLHF. In nucleotides, the CDR3 is TGTGCCAGCACCCTAGACAGGGTAAATTCACCCCTCCACTTT. The chain has TRBV7-2 and TRBJ1-6; 7 bases are a match to TRBD1. V lost 7 bases and J lost 7; bases outside the gene matches: 7. CDR1 and CDR2 (germline): SGHTA, FQGNSA. The CDR3 contains 14 residues.

The CDR3 nucleotides read TGTGCCAGCAGCCAAGTGGGGGGGTTAGGAGCTTTCTTT. This translates into CASSQVGGLGAFF. V gene TRBV7-2 combines with J gene TRBJ1-1; a possible D gene is TRBD1 (5 bases). Trimming removed 5 bases from V and 10 bases from J, with 17 bases in between. Germline values: CDR1 SGHTA, CDR2 FQGNSA. This CDR3 spans 13 amino acids.

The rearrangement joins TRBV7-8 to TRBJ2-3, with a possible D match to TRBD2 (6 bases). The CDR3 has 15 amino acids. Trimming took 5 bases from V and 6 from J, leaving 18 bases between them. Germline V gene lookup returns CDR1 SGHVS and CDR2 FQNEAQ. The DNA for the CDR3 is TGTGCCAGCAGCCCGACGGGACTCCGAGATGATACGCAGTATTTT. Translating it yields CASSPTGLRDDTQYF.

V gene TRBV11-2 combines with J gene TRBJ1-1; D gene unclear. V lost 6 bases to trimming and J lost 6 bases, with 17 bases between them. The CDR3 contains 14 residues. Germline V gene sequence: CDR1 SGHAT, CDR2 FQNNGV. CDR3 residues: CASSFSGVVAEAFF. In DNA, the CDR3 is TGTGCCAGCAGTTTTTCCGGGGTCGTGGCTGAAGCTTTCTTT.

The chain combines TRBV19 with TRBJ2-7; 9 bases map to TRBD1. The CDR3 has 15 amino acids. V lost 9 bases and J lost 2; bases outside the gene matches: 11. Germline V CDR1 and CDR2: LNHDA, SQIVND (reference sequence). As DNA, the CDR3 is TGTGCCAGCTCCTCCGGGACAGGGAACGCCTACGAGCAGTACTTC. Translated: CASSSGTGNAYEQYF.

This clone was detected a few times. The CDR3 sequence is CASSYKLRDRPNEQFF. CDR3 bases: TGTGCCAGCAGCTACAAATTACGGGACAGACCCAATGAGCAGTTCTTC. The genes are TRBV11-2 and TRBJ2-1, with 7 bases that match TRBD1. Germline V gene data show CDR1 as SGHAT and CDR2 as FQNNGV. The CDR3 covers 16 residues. V was pared by 4 bases and J by 6 bases, with 12 bases of the junction left unmatched.

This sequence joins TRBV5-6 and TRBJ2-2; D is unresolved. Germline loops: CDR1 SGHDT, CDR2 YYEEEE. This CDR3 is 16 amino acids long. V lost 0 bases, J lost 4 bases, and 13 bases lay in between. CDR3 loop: CASSLAGSISTGELFF. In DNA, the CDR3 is TGTGCCAGCAGCTTGGCCGGGTCTATTTCCACCGGGGAGCTGTTTTTT.

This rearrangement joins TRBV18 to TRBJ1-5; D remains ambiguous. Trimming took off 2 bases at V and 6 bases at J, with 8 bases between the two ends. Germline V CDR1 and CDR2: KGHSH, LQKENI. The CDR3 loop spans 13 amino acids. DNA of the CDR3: TGTGCCAGCTCACCATCAGGAGGTCAGCCCCAGCATTTT. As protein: CASSPSGGQPQHF.

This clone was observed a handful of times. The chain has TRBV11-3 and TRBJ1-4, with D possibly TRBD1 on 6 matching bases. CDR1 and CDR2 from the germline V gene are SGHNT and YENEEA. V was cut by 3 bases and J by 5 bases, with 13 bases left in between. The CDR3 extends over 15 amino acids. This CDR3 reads CASSFLNRANEKLFF. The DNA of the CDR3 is TGTGCCAGCAGCTTTCTAAACAGGGCAAATGAAAAACTGTTTTTT.

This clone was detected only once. The CDR3, as DNA: TGTGCCAGCAGCCCCCGAGACAGGGACGACGGGGAGCTGTTTTTT. It encodes CASSPRDRDDGELFF. The chain recombines TRBV12-1 with TRBJ2-2; the DNA was not used to check the table's D call, TRBD1. TRBV12-1 is a recognized pseudogene. The CDR3 runs to 15 residues.

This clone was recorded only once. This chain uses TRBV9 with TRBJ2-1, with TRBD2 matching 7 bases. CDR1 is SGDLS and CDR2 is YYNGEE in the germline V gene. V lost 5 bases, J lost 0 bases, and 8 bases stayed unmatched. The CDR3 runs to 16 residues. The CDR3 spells CASSRQWGGSYNEQFF. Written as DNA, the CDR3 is TGTGCCAGCAGTCGCCAGTGGGGGGGCTCCTACAATGAGCAGTTCTTC.

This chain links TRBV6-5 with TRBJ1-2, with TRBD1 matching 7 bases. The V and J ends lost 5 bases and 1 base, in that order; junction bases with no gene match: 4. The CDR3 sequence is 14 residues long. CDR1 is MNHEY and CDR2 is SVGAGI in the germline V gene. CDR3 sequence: CASSIYRGNYGYTF. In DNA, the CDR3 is TGTGCCAGCAGTATTTACAGGGGTAACTATGGCTACACCTTC.

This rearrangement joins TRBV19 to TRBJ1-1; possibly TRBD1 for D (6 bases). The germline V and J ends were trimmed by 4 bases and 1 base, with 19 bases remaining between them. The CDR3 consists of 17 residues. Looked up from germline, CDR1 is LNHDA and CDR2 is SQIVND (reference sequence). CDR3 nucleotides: TGTGCCAGTAGTAGGAGCCTAGGACAGCGGGGGAACACTGAAGCTTTCTTT. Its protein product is CASSRSLGQRGNTEAFF.

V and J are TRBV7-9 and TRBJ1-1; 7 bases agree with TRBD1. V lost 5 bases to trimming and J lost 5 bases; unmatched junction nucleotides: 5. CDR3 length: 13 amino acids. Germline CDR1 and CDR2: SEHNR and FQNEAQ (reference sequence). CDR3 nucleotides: TGTGCCAGCAGCCTGGGACAGAGGACTGAAGCTTTCTTT. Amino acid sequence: CASSLGQRTEAFF.

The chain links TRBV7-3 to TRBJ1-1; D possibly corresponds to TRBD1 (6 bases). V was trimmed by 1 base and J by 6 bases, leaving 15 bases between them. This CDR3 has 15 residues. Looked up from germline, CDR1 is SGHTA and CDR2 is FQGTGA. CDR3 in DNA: TGTGCCAGCAGCTTAAACGGGCAGGGGAGGGCTGAAGCTTTCTTT. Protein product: CASSLNGQGRAEAFF.

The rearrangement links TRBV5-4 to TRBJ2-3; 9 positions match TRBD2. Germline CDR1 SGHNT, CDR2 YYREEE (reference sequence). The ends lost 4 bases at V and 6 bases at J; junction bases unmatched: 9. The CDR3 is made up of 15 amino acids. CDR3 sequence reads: CASSMLSGGADTQYF. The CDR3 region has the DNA TGTGCCAGCAGCATGCTTAGCGGGGGAGCGGATACGCAGTATTTT.

The CDR3 sequence is CAVPGQGTQQYF. The CDR3 region has the DNA TGTGCCGTCCCGGGACAGGGGACGCAGCAGTACTTC. The J gene is TRBJ2-7, the V gene TRBV24-1; 10 nucleotides match TRBD1. With V trimmed by 12 bases and J by 8 bases, 9 bases remained unmatched. Germline lookup yields CDR1 KGHDR and CDR2 SFDVKD. The CDR3 is made up of 12 amino acids.